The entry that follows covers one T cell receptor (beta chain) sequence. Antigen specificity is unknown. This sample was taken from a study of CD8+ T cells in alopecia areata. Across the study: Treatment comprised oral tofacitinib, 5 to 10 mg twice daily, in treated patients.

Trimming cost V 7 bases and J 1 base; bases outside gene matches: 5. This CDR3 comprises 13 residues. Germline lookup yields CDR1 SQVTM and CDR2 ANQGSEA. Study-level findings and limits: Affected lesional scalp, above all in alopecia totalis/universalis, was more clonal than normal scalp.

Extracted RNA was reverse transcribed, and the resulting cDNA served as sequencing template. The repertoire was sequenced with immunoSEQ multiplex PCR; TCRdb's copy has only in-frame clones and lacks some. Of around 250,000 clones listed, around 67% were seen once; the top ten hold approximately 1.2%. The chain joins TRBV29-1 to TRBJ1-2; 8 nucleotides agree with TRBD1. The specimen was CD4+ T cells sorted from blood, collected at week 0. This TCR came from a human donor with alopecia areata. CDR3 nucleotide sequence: TGCAGCGCCCTGGACAGGGTTAACTATGGCTACACCTTC. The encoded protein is CSALDRVNYGYTF.